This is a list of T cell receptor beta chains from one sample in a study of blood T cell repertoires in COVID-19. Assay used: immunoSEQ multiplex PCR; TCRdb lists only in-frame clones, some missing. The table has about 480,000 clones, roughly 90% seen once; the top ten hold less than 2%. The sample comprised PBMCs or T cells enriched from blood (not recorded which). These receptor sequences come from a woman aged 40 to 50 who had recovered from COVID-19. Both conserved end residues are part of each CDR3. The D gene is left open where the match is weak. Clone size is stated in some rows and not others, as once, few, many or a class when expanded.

CDR3nt: TGTGCCAGCAGCCACAATCTACAAGGGGGATACAATGAGCAGTTCTTC
CDR3aa: CASSHNLQGGYNEQFF
abundance: .
v_gene: TRBV7-9
j_gene: TRBJ2-1
d_gene: .

CDR3nt: TGTGCCTGGGAGGGGGTATCTGGAAGGGCGAACACTGAAGCTTTCTTT
CDR3aa: CAWEGVSGRANTEAFF
abundance: .
v_gene: TRBV30
j_gene: TRBJ1-1
d_gene: .

CDR3nt: TGTGCCACCAGTGGGCCTAGCGGGAAGTCGGACAATGAGCAGTTCTTC
CDR3aa: CATSGPSGKSDNEQFF
abundance: .
v_gene: TRBV24-1
j_gene: TRBJ2-1
d_gene: TRBD2

CDR3nt: TGTGCCAGCAGCTCAAGTCGAATAGCGGTTAGGGCCTACAATGAGCAGTTCTTC
CDR3aa: CASSSSRIAVRAYNEQFF
abundance: .
v_gene: TRBV11-2
j_gene: TRBJ2-1
d_gene: .

CDR3nt: TGTGCCAGCAGCTTAGAGCGGTGGTCCAGCGGGAGATCCTACGAGCAGTACTTC
CDR3aa: CASSLERWSSGRSYEQYF
abundance: .
v_gene: TRBV7-2
j_gene: TRBJ2-7
d_gene: TRBD2

CDR3nt: TGTGCCAGCTCACCTCGGGACAGCTCTGGAAACACCATATATTTT
CDR3aa: CASSPRDSSGNTIYF
abundance: .
v_gene: TRBV18
j_gene: TRBJ1-3
d_gene: TRBD1

CDR3nt: TGTGCCTGGACCACCCAAGCCGGTTCACCCCTCCACTTT
CDR3aa: CAWTTQAGSPLHF
abundance: .
v_gene: TRBV30
j_gene: TRBJ1-6
d_gene: .

CDR3nt: TGCAGTGCTAGTAAGGGAGTCACTGAAGCTTTCTTT
CDR3aa: CSASKGVTEAFF
abundance: .
v_gene: TRBV20-1
j_gene: TRBJ1-1
d_gene: .

CDR3nt: TGTGCCAGCAGCCGGGACAGGGACACTGAAGCTTTCTTT
CDR3aa: CASSRDRDTEAFF
abundance: .
v_gene: TRBV11-2
j_gene: TRBJ1-1
d_gene: TRBD1

CDR3nt: TGCGCCAGCAGCCAAGGACTAGCGAGGGAGACCCAGTACTTC
CDR3aa: CASSQGLARETQYF
abundance: .
v_gene: TRBV4-1
j_gene: TRBJ2-5
d_gene: TRBD2

CDR3nt: TGTGCCAGCTCACCTTGGGACAATAACTATGGCTACACCTTC
CDR3aa: CASSPWDNNYGYTF
abundance: .
v_gene: TRBV18
j_gene: TRBJ1-2
d_gene: .

CDR3nt: TGTGCCAGCAGTCCGGGACTAGCGGGAGGCAGACGTTACTTC
CDR3aa: CASSPGLAGGRRYF
abundance: .
v_gene: TRBV27
j_gene: TRBJ2-7
d_gene: TRBD2

CDR3nt: TGTGCCAGCAGCTTAGATCCGCGGCCAACTAATGAAAAACTGTTTTTT
CDR3aa: CASSLDPRPTNEKLFF
abundance: .
v_gene: TRBV11-2
j_gene: TRBJ1-4
d_gene: .

CDR3nt: TGTGCCAGCAGCTTAGAGCCGGGGGGCTATGGCTACACCTTC
CDR3aa: CASSLEPGGYGYTF
abundance: few
v_gene: TRBV7-6
j_gene: TRBJ1-2
d_gene: .

CDR3nt: TGTGCCAGCACCCTATGGGACAGAGCCTACGAGCAGTACTTC
CDR3aa: CASTLWDRAYEQYF
abundance: .
v_gene: TRBV5-6
j_gene: TRBJ2-7
d_gene: TRBD1

CDR3nt: TGCGCCAGCAGCCAAGACCCTCCCCTAGCGGGAAAAGATACGCAGTATTTT
CDR3aa: CASSQDPPLAGKDTQYF
abundance: .
v_gene: TRBV4-3
j_gene: TRBJ2-3
d_gene: TRBD2

CDR3nt: TGTGCCAGCAGCCCTCCGACAGGGAACACTGAAGCTTTCTTT
CDR3aa: CASSPPTGNTEAFF
abundance: .
v_gene: TRBV5-5
j_gene: TRBJ1-1
d_gene: .

CDR3nt: TGTGCCAGCAGCCCAATCACAGGGGGTTACACCATATATTTT
CDR3aa: CASSPITGGYTIYF
abundance: .
v_gene: TRBV7-2
j_gene: TRBJ1-3
d_gene: TRBD1

CDR3nt: TGTGCCAGCAGCTTAGATAGGGGACAGACTGAAGCTTTCTTT
CDR3aa: CASSLDRGQTEAFF
abundance: .
v_gene: TRBV13
j_gene: TRBJ1-1
d_gene: TRBD1

CDR3nt: TGCGCCAGCAGCTTGGTATTTCAGGGAAGCACTGAAGCTTTCTTT
CDR3aa: CASSLVFQGSTEAFF
abundance: once
v_gene: TRBV5-1
j_gene: TRBJ1-1
d_gene: .

CDR3nt: TGTGCCAGTAGTATAGGACAGGCTCTAGGTGAAGCTTTCTTT
CDR3aa: CASSIGQALGEAFF
abundance: .
v_gene: TRBV19
j_gene: TRBJ1-1
d_gene: .

CDR3nt: TGTGCCAGCAGTTTATCCGGACAGGGGGCTAACTATGGCTACACCTTC
CDR3aa: CASSLSGQGANYGYTF
abundance: .
v_gene: TRBV27
j_gene: TRBJ1-2
d_gene: TRBD1

CDR3nt: TGTGCCAGTAGTATTACCTCCGGGACTAGTTTTTCAGATACGCAGTATTTT
CDR3aa: CASSITSGTSFSDTQYF
abundance: few
v_gene: TRBV19
j_gene: TRBJ2-3
d_gene: TRBD2

CDR3nt: TGTGCCAGCAGCTTCCAGCAGGTTGGGGAGCTGTTTTTT
CDR3aa: CASSFQQVGELFF
abundance: .
v_gene: TRBV7-9
j_gene: TRBJ2-2
d_gene: .

CDR3nt: TGTGCCAGTAGCCTCGCGGATACGCAGTATTTT
CDR3aa: CASSLADTQYF
abundance: once
v_gene: TRBV19
j_gene: TRBJ2-3
d_gene: .

CDR3nt: TGTGCCACCAGTGACCGGGGGGGTTGGTCCTACAATGAGCAGTTCTTC
CDR3aa: CATSDRGGWSYNEQFF
abundance: .
v_gene: TRBV24-1
j_gene: TRBJ2-1
d_gene: TRBD2

CDR3nt: TGTGCCAGCAGCTCGGGACTAGCGATAGGATTCACCGGGGAGCTGTTTTTT
CDR3aa: CASSSGLAIGFTGELFF
abundance: .
v_gene: TRBV7-6
j_gene: TRBJ2-2
d_gene: TRBD2